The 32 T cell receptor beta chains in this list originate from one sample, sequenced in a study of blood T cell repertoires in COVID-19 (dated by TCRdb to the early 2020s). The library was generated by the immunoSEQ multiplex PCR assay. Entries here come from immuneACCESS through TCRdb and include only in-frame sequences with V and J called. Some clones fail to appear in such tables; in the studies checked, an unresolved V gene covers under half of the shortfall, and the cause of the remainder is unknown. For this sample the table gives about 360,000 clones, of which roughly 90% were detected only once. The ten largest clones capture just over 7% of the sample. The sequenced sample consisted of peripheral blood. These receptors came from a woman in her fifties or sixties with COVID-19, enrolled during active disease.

The CDR3 DNA reads as TGTGCCAGCAGCCAAGATTGGGACAGGGGAGGCTACACCTTC. Protein: CASSQDWDRGGYTF. The chain uses TRBV4-2 and TRBJ1-2; 10 nucleotides agree with TRBD1. The CDR3 totals 14 residues. Germline CDR1 is LGHNA and CDR2 is YNFKEQ. The V segment lost 0 bases and the J segment 8 bases; nucleotides outside the gene matches: 3.

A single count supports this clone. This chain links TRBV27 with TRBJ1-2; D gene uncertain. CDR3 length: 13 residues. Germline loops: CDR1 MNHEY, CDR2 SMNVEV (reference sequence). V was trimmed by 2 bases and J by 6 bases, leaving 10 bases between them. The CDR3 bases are TGTGCCAGCAGTTTAGGCAGGAATGATGGCTACACCTTC. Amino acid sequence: CASSLGRNDGYTF.

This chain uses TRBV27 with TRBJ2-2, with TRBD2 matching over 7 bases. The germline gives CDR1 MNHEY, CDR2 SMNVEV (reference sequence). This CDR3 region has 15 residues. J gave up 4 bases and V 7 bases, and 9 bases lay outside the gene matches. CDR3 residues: CASTWVREGTGELFF. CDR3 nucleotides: TGTGCCAGCACCTGGGTTAGGGAGGGCACCGGGGAGCTGTTTTTT.

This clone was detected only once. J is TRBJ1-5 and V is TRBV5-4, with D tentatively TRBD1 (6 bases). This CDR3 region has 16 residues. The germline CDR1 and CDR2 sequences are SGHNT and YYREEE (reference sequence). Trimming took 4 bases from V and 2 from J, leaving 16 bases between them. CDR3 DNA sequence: TGTGCCAGCAGCCGGGGGGGCACACGAGGCAATCAGCCCCAGCATTTT. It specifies CASSRGGTRGNQPQHF.

The CDR3 nucleotides are TGTGCCAGCTCATCCTGGACAGGGAGCTCCTACGAGCAGTACTTC. Its protein product is CASSSWTGSSYEQYF. The chain employs TRBV18 and TRBJ2-7; 8 bases match TRBD1. Germline V gives CDR1 KGHSH, CDR2 LQKENI. The ends lost 5 bases at V and 0 bases at J; junction bases unmatched: 6. The length of the CDR3 is 15 residues. Variable domain in full (rest from reference TRBV18 and TRBJ2-7): NAGVMQNPRHLVRRRGQEARLRCSPMKGHSHVYWYRQLPEEGLKFMVYLQKENIIDESGMPKERFSAEFPKEGPSILRIQQVVRGDSAAYFCASSSWTGSSYEQYFGPGTRLTVT.

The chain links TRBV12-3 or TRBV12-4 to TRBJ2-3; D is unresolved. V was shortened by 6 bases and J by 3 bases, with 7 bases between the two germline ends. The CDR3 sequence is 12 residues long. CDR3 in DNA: TGTGCCAGCAGCCCATTTACAGATACGCAGTATTTT. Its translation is CASSPFTDTQYF.

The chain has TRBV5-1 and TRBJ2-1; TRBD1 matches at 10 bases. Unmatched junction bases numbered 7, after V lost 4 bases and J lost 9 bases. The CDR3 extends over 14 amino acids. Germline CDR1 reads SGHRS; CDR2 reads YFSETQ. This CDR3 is CASSAGTGEGEQFF. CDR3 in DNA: TGCGCCAGCAGCGCCGGGACAGGGGAGGGTGAGCAGTTCTTC. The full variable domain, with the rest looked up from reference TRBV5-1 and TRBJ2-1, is KAGVTQTPRYLIKTRGQQVTLSCSPISGHRSVSWYQQTPGQGLQFLFEYFSETQRNKGNFPGRFSGRQFSNSRSEMNVSTLELGDSALYLCASSAGTGEGEQFFGPGTRLTVL.

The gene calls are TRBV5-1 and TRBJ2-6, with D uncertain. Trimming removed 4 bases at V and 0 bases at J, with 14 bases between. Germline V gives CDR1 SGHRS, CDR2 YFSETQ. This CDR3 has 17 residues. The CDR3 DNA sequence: TGCGCCAGCAGCCCCTGGTCGAGCCGCTCTGGGGCCAACGTCCTGACTTTC. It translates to CASSPWSSRSGANVLTF.

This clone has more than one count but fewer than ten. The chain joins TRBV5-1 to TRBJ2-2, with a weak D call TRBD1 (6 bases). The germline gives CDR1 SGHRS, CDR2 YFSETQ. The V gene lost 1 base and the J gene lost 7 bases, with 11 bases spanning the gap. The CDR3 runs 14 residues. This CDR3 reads CASSLLQGSGELFF. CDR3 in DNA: TGCGCCAGCAGCTTGTTACAGGGTAGCGGGGAGCTGTTTTTT.

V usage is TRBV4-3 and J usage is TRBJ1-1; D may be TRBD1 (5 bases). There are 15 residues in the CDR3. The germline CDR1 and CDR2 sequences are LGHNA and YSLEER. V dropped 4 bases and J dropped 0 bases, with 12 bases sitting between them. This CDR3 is CASSLIRGMNTEAFF. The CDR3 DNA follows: TGCGCCAGCAGCCTCATAAGGGGAATGAACACTGAAGCTTTCTTT.

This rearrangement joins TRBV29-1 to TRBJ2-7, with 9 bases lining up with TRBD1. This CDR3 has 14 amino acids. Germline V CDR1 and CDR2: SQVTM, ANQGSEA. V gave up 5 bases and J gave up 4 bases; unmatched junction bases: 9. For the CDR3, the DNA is TGCAGCGTTCGGGGCCGGGACAGGGATTACGAGCAGTACTTC. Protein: CSVRGRDRDYEQYF.

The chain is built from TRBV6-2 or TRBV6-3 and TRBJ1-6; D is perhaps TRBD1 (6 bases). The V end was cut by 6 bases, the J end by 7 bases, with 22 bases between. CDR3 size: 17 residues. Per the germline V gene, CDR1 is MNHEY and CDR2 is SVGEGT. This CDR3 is CASSPRTLDSPNSPLHF. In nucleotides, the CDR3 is TGTGCCAGCAGCCCACGCACCTTGGACAGTCCCAATTCACCCCTCCACTTT.

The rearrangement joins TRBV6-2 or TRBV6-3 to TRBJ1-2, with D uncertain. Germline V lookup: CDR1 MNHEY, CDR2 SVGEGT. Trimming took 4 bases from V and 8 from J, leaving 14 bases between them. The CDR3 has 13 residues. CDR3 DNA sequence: TGTGCCAGCAGTTCTCCTGCGAGGGCGGGCTACACCTTC. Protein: CASSSPARAGYTF.

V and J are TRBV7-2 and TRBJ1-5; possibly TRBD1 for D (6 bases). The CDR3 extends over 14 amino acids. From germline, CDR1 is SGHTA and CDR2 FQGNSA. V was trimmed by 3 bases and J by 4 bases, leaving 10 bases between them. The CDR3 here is CASSLSRGNQPQHF. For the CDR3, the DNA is TGTGCCAGCAGCTTGAGCAGGGGAAATCAGCCCCAGCATTTT.

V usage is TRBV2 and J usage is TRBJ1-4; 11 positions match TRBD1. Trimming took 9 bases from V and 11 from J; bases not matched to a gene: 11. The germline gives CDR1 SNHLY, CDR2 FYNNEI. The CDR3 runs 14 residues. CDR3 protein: CASMTGTGGRKLFF. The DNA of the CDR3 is TGTGCCAGTATGACCGGGACAGGGGGAAGGAAACTGTTTTTT.

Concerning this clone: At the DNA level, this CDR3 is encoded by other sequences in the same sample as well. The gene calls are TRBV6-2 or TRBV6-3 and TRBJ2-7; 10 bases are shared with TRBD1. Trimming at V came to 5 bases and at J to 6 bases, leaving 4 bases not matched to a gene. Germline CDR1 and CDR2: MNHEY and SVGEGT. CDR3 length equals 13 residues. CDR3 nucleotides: TGTGCCAGCAGTCTCCGGGACAGGGGCGAGCAGTACTTC. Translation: CASSLRDRGEQYF.

CDR3 in amino acids: CASSPEGGVGGEQYF. The CDR3 nucleotides are TGCGCCAGCAGCCCCGAGGGCGGGGTCGGAGGGGAGCAGTACTTC. This sequence joins TRBV5-1 and TRBJ2-7; possible D gene TRBD2, 6 bases. The germline V gene encodes CDR1 SGHRS and CDR2 YFSETQ. Trimming removed 4 bases from V and 7 bases from J, with 21 bases in between. The CDR3 extends over 15 amino acids.

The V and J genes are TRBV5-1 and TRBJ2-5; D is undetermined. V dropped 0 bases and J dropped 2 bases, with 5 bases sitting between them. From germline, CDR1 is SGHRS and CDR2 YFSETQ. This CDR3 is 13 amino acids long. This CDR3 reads CASSLGTQETQYF. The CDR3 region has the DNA TGCGCCAGCAGCTTGGGAACTCAAGAGACCCAGTACTTC.

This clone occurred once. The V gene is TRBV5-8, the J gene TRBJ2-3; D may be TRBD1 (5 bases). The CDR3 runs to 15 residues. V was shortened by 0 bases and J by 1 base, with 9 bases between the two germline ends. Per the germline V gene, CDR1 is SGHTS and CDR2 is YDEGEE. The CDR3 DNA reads TGTGCCAGCAGCTTGGATGGCAGGGGCACAGATACGCAGTATTTT. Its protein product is CASSLDGRGTDTQYF.

The CDR3 sequence: CASSTGTESYEQYF. In nucleotides, the CDR3 is TGCGCCAGCAGTACCGGGACAGAGTCCTACGAGCAGTACTTC. The J gene is TRBJ2-7, the V gene TRBV5-1, with 7 positions matching TRBD1. Germline assignment: CDR1 SGHRS and CDR2 YFSETQ. The CDR3 has 14 residues. V trimming: 5 bases; J trimming: 1 base; junction bases outside the gene matches: 6.

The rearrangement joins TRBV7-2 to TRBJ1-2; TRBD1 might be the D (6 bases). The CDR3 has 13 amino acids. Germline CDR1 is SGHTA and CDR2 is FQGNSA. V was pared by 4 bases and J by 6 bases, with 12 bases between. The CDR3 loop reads CASSSRGLDGYTF. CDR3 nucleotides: TGTGCCAGCAGCTCCAGGGGCCTGGATGGCTACACCTTC.

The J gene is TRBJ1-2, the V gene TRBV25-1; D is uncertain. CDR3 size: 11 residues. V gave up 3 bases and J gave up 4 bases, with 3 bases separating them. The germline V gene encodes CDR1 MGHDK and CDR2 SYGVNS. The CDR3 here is CASSESYGYTF. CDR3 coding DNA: TGTGCCAGCAGTGAGAGCTATGGCTACACCTTC.

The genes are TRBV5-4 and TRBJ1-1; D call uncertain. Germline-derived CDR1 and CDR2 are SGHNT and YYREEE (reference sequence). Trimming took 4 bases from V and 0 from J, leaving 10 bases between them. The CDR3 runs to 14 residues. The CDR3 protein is CASSPEAVNTEAFF. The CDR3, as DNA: TGTGCCAGCAGCCCCGAGGCGGTGAACACTGAAGCTTTCTTT.

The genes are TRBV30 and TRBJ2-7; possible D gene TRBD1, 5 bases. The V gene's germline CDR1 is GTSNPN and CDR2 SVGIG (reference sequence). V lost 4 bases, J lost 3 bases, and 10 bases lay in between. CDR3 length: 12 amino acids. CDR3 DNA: TGTGCCTGGATGCAGGGAAACTACGAGCAGTACTTC. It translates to CAWMQGNYEQYF.

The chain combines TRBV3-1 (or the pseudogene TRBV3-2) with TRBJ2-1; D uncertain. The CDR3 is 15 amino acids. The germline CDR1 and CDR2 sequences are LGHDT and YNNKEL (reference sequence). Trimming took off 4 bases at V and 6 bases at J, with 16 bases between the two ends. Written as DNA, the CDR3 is TGTGCCAGCAGCCTCCGTTTTAGCAGATCCAATGAGCAGTTCTTC. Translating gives CASSLRFSRSNEQFF.

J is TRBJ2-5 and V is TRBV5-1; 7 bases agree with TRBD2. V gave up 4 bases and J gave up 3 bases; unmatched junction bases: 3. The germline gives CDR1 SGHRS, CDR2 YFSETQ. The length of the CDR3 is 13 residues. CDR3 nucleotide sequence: TGCGCCAGCAGCCGGCTAGCGGAAGAGACCCAGTACTTC. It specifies CASSRLAEETQYF.

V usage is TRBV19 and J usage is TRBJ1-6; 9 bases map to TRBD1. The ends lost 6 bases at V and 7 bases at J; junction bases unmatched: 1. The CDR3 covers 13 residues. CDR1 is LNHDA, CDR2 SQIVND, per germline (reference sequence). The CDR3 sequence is CASRGTGNSPLHF. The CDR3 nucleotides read TGTGCCAGTAGAGGGACAGGGAATTCACCCCTCCACTTT.

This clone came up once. Here the CDR3 reads CASSSGQGVTEAFF. CDR3 coding DNA: TGTGCCAGCAGTTCTGGACAGGGGGTCACTGAAGCTTTCTTT. V and J are TRBV6-2 or TRBV6-3 and TRBJ1-1; TRBD1 matches 10 bases. The V gene end was trimmed by 4 bases and the J gene end by 4 bases; junction bases not matched to a gene: 3. The CDR3 spans 14 residues. The germline gives CDR1 MNHEY, CDR2 SVGEGT.

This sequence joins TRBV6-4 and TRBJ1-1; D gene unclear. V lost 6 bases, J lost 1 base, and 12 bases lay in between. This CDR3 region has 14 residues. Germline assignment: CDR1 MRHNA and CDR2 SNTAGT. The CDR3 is CASRNSIRNTEAFF. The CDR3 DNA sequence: TGTGCCAGCAGGAACAGTATTCGGAACACTGAAGCTTTCTTT.

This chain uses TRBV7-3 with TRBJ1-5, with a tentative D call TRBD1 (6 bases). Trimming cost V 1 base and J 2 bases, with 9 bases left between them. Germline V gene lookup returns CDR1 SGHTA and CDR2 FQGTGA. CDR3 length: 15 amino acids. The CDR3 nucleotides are TGTGCCAGCAGCTTAAGGGCAGGGGGCAATCAGCCCCAGCATTTT. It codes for CASSLRAGGNQPQHF.

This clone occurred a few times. The CDR3 loop is CASSLGWTQNTEAFF. In nucleotides, the CDR3 is TGCGCCAGCAGCTTAGGATGGACACAAAACACTGAAGCTTTCTTT. The V gene is TRBV5-1, the J gene TRBJ1-1; tentatively, D is TRBD1 (5 bases). Looked up from germline, CDR1 is SGHRS and CDR2 is YFSETQ. There are 15 residues in the CDR3. The germline V and J ends were trimmed by 2 bases and 2 bases, with 13 bases remaining between them.

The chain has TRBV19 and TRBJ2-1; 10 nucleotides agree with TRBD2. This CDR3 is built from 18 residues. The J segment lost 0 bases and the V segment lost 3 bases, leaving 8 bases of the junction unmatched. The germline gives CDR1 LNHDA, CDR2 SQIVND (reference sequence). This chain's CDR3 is CASSIGSGGSSSYNEQFF. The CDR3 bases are TGTGCCAGTAGTATCGGTAGCGGGGGGTCGAGCTCCTACAATGAGCAGTTCTTC.